This entry is about one T cell receptor (beta chain). Its antigen remains unidentified. Base qualities are not recorded, but no much larger clone differs from it by a single base. This sample was taken from a study of T cell changes during pregnancy in multiple sclerosis (dated by TCRdb to between 2018 and 2021). For the wider study: In women with multiple sclerosis, the researchers looked at how the T cell repertoire shifted as pregnancy progressed.

Library creation used the immunoSEQ multiplex PCR assay. TCRdb mirrors the immuneACCESS table, restricted to in-frame sequences. Some clones are absent from its copies; in checked studies, under half trace to an unresolved V gene, and the reason for the others is unknown. In this sample the table shows tens of thousands of clones, 80% to 90% of which occur a single time. About 5% of the sample goes to the ten largest clones. V and J are trimmed by 8 bases and 4 bases, and the gene matches miss 4 bases of the junction. The CDR3, cysteine through phenylalanine, is 14 amino acids long. The entry retains the CDR3 DNA only, 42 bases that are in frame from base 1. CDR1 and CDR2 are drawn from the germline V gene: SGHVS, FNYEAQ.

Rearrangement joined TRBV7-6 to TRBJ2-2; the central 10 bases match TRBD1. This material consisted of peripheral blood, taken in the first trimester of pregnancy. This receptor was taken from a female donor in good health, enrolled as a control in a pregnancy study. The CDR3 protein is CASQRTGGTGELFF. The DNA sequence is as follows: TGTGCCAGCCAAAGGACAGGGGGCACCGGGGAGCTGTTTTTT.